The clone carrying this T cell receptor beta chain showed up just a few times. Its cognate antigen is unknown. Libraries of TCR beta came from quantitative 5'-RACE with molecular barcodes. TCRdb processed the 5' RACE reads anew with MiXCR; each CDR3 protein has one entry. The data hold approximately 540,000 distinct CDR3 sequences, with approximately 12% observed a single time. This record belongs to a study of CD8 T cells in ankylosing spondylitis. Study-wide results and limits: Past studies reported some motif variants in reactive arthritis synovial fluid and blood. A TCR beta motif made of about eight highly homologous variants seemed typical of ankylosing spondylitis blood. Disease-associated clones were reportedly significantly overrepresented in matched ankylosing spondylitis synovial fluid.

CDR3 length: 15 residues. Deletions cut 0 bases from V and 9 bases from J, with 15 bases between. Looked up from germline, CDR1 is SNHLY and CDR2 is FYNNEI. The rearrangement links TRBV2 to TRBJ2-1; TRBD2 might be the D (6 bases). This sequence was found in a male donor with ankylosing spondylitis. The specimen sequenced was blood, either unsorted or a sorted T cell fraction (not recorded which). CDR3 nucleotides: TGTGCCAGCAGTGAAGCGTGGGGGGTTTTCGGTGAGCAGTTCTTC. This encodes CASSEAWGVFGEQFF.